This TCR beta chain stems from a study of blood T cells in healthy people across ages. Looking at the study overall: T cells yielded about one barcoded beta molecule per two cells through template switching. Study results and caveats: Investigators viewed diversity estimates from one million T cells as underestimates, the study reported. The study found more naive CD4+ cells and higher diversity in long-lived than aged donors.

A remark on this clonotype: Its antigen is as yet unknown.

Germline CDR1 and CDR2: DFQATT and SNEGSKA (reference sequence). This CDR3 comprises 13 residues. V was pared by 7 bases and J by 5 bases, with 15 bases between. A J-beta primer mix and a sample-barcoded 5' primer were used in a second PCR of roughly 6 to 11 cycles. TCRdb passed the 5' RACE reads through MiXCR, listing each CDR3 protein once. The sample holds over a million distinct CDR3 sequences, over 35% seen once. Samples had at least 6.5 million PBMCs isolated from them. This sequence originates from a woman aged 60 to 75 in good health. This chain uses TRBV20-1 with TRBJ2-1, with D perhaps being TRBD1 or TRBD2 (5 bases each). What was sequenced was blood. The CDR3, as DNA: TGCAGTGTTGACGGGGCAGCCGACAATGAGCAGTTCTTC. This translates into CSVDGAADNEQFF.